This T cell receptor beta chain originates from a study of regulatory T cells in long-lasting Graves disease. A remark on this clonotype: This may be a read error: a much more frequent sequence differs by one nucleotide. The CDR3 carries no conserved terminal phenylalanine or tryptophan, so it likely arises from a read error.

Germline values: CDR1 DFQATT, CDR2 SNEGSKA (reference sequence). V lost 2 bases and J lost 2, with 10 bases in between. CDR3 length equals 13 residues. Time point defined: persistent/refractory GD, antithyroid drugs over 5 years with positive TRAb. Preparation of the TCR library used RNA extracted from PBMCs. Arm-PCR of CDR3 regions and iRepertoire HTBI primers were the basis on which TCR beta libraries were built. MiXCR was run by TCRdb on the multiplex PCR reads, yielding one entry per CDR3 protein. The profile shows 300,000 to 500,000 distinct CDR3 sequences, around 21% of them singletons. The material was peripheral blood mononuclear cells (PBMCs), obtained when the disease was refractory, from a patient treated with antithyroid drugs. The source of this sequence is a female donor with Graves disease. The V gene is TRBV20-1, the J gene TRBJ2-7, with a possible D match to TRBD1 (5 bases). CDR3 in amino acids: CSARRGGPYEQYS. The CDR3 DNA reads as TGCAGTGCTAGAAGGGGCGGTCCCTACGAGCAGTACTCC.